The clone carrying this TCR beta chain was seen ten or more times. This record comes from a study of blood T cells in healthy people across ages. Study in general: Per two T cells, template switching captured roughly one barcoded beta molecule.

CDR1 and CDR2 (germline): MNHEY, SMNVEV (reference sequence). Trimming took off 3 bases at V and 10 bases at J, with 11 bases between the two ends. The CDR3 runs 12 residues. Sample-barcoded 5' priming and a J-beta primer mix drove a second PCR of roughly 7 to 11 cycles. The authors tagged each cDNA molecule using a template-switch adaptor with 12 random nucleotides. Per-sample output comprised a minimum of 2.5 million paired-end reads containing CDR3. One entry per CDR3 protein results from TCRdb running MiXCR on the 5' RACE reads. In the table there are some 730,000 distinct CDR3 sequences, approximately 22% of which are singletons. Each sample provided at least 5 micrograms of extracted total RNA.

Sequenced: blood. The V and J genes are TRBV27 and TRBJ2-3, with D possibly TRBD1 on 6 matching bases. This sequence originates from a man between 65 and 85 years old in good health. CDR3 in amino acids: CASSFTRGSQYF. CDR3 DNA: TGTGCCAGCAGTTTCACCAGGGGTTCGCAGTATTTT.